Each of the 24 T cell receptor beta chains below was sequenced from the same sample in a study of long-term antiretroviral therapy in people with HIV. A v3.0 immunoSEQ assay was performed at survey level. Generated by immunoSEQ multiplex PCR, the TCRdb table keeps only in-frame clones and is missing some. The sample lists just under 20,000 clones, about nine tenths occurring once. Sequencing used unsorted PBMCs, obtained 2.1 years after starting antiretroviral therapy. The source of these receptors is a man aged 18 to 30 with HIV.

This chain connects TRBV27 to TRBJ2-2; D could derive from TRBD1 or TRBD2 (5 bases each). Germline CDR1 and CDR2: MNHEY and SMNVEV (reference sequence). Trimming cost V 5 bases and J 6 bases, with 16 bases left between them. This CDR3 is built from 15 residues. CDR3 sequence (DNA): TGTGCCAGCAGTCCCCGGGACCGCTTACCCGGGGAGCTGTTTTTT. This translates into CASSPRDRLPGELFF.

The V call is TRBV2, the J call TRBJ2-5, with 9 bases aligning to TRBD2. The CDR3 spans 15 residues. The V and J ends lost 1 base and 4 bases, in that order; junction bases with no gene match: 4. From germline, CDR1 is SNHLY and CDR2 FYNNEI. CDR3 sequence reads: CASSEGGGAAETQYF. CDR3 coding DNA: TGTGCCAGCAGTGAAGGCGGGGGGGCCGCAGAGACCCAGTACTTC.

The chain carries TRBV11-2 and TRBJ1-1, with D unresolved. The CDR3 consists of 17 residues. With 0 bases removed from V and 0 bases from J, the gap between germline ends came to 14 bases. Germline values: CDR1 SGHAT, CDR2 FQNNGV. The DNA of the CDR3 is TGTGCCAGCAGCTTAGATATTGGCTTCCTCATGAACACTGAAGCTTTCTTT. It encodes CASSLDIGFLMNTEAFF.

The chain combines TRBV7-2 with TRBJ1-5; no reliable D call. Looked up from germline, CDR1 is SGHTA and CDR2 is FQGNSA. The V end lost 2 bases, the J end lost 6 bases, and 8 bases lay between the germline ends. CDR3 length: 13 residues. Here the CDR3 DNA reads TGTGCCAGCAGCTTATCAGACGTTCAGCCCCAGCATTTT. Translating gives CASSLSDVQPQHF.

This clone was counted once. This sequence joins TRBV30 and TRBJ2-7, with D unresolved. V was clipped by 3 bases and J by 3 bases, with 9 bases between them. The CDR3 runs 12 residues. The germline V gene has CDR1 GTSNPN and CDR2 SVGIG (reference sequence). This chain's CDR3 is CAWSVPYYEQYF. The DNA for the CDR3 is TGTGCCTGGAGCGTTCCTTACTACGAGCAGTACTTC.

The genes are TRBV9 and TRBJ1-2; D is ambiguous. Trimming took 0 bases from V and 7 from J, leaving 22 bases between them. The CDR3 runs to 17 residues. The germline V gene has CDR1 SGDLS and CDR2 YYNGEE. CDR3 DNA: TGTGCCAGCAGCGTAGAGCAAGGCAGTGGGGATAGTCCTGGCTACACCTTC. It is translated as CASSVEQGSGDSPGYTF.

The V and J genes are TRBV9 and TRBJ1-2; no clear D. Trimming stripped 4 bases from V and 1 base from J, with 14 bases between. The CDR3 loop spans 15 amino acids. Germline CDR1 reads SGDLS; CDR2 reads YYNGEE. The CDR3 region has the DNA TGTGCCAGCAGCTCCCTGGATTCCGATAACTATGGCTACACCTTC. This sequence encodes CASSSLDSDNYGYTF.

This clone was counted a single time. The chain employs TRBV7-9 and TRBJ2-1; no definite D call. The V and J ends lost 5 bases and 8 bases respectively, with 7 bases between them. Germline CDR1 SEHNR, CDR2 FQNEAQ (reference sequence). The CDR3 sequence is 11 residues long. The CDR3 protein is CASSPSYEQFF. In nucleotides, the CDR3 is TGTGCCAGCAGCCCTAGTTATGAGCAGTTCTTC. Full variable domain (missing parts from reference TRBV7-9 and TRBJ2-1): DTGVSQNPRHKITKRGQNVTFRCDPISEHNRLYWYRQTLGQGPEFLTYFQNEAQLEKSRLLSDRFSAERPKGSFSTLEIQRTEQGDSAMYLCASSPSYEQFFGPGTRLTVL.

This chain joins TRBV4-2 and TRBJ1-3, with D maybe TRBD1 (5 bases). Trimming took off 2 bases at V and 3 bases at J, with 8 bases between the two ends. The CDR3 length is 14 residues. Looked up from germline, CDR1 is LGHNA and CDR2 is YNFKEQ. The CDR3 loop is CASSQRDGGNTIYF. For the CDR3, the DNA is TGTGCCAGCAGCCAAAGGGACGGTGGAAACACCATATATTTT.

The chain couples TRBV30 to TRBJ1-5; D remains ambiguous. V was shortened by 3 bases and J by 2 bases, with 11 bases between the two germline ends. Germline CDR1 is GTSNPN and CDR2 is SVGIG (reference sequence). The CDR3 runs 14 residues. The CDR3 coding sequence is TGTGCCTGGAGCGGAGACCAGGGCAATCAGCCCCAGCATTTT. Amino acid sequence: CAWSGDQGNQPQHF.

The CDR3 nucleotides read TGCGCCAGCAGCCCCGATATGGACAGGGGCTACACCGGGGAGCTGTTTTTT. Its protein product is CASSPDMDRGYTGELFF. The V and J genes are TRBV5-1 and TRBJ2-2, with TRBD1 matching over 9 bases. The CDR3 sequence is 17 residues long. J lost 3 bases, V lost 4 bases, and 10 bases had no gene match. Germline loops: CDR1 SGHRS, CDR2 YFSETQ.

This chain links TRBV9 with TRBJ1-1; D is possibly TRBD1 (5 bases). CDR1 and CDR2 from the germline V gene are SGDLS and YYNGEE. This CDR3 contains 14 residues. V lost 2 bases and J 5 bases, leaving 13 bases between the germline ends. As DNA, the CDR3 is TGTGCCAGCAGCGTCGGGACTTCAGATACTGAAGCTTTCTTT. The encoded protein is CASSVGTSDTEAFF.

V is TRBV27 and J is TRBJ2-3; D remains unclear. Germline lookup yields CDR1 MNHEY and CDR2 SMNVEV (reference sequence). This CDR3 is built from 13 residues. V lost 7 bases and J lost 0, with 8 bases in between. CDR3 sequence (DNA): TGTGCCAGCATCGCTCCTAGCACAGATACGCAGTATTTT. It translates to CASIAPSTDTQYF.

By share of the sample, this clone is medium-sized. This chain uses TRBV7-8 with TRBJ1-5; no clear D. The CDR3 covers 17 residues. Germline values: CDR1 SGHVS, CDR2 FQNEAQ. Trimming removed 3 bases at V and 4 bases at J, with 19 bases between. CDR3 nucleotide sequence: TGTGCCAGCAGCTTCTTAAGACTAGGGCAGGAAAATCAGCCCCAGCATTTT. Translated: CASSFLRLGQENQPQHF.

CDR3 nucleotides: TGTGCCAGCAGTGTAACCCCCCCGGGACAGGGCTACGAGCAGTACTTC. Encoded protein: CASSVTPPGQGYEQYF. This sequence joins TRBV2 and TRBJ2-7; TRBD1 agrees at 9 bases. Germline V lookup: CDR1 SNHLY, CDR2 FYNNEI. The ends lost 4 bases at V and 3 bases at J; junction bases unmatched: 10. This CDR3 has 16 amino acids.

This chain connects TRBV6-1 to TRBJ2-7; weak D call: TRBD2 (6 bases). Germline CDR1 and CDR2: MNHNS and SASEGT. CDR3 length: 15 residues. Trimming cost V 3 bases and J 0 bases, with 12 bases left between them. In nucleotides, the CDR3 is TGTGCCAGCAGTGAGGGGTGGGAGGCCTCCTACGAGCAGTACTTC. Its protein is CASSEGWEASYEQYF.

The chain uses TRBV6-6 and TRBJ2-7; D might be TRBD1 (5 bases). The V and J ends lost 7 bases and 4 bases respectively, with 14 bases between them. This CDR3 spans 13 amino acids. Per germline, CDR1 MNHNY and CDR2 SVGAGI (reference sequence). The CDR3 DNA reads as TGTGCCAGCATCGACCAGGGAAGTTACGAGCAGTACTTC. Its translation: CASIDQGSYEQYF.

This chain links TRBV29-1 with TRBJ2-7; no firm D call. V shed 6 bases and J shed 3 bases, with 15 bases lying between them. Germline V gene sequence: CDR1 SQVTM, CDR2 ANQGSEA. CDR3 length: 13 amino acids. In nucleotides, the CDR3 is TGCAGCGTCGCCGGGCCCTCGAGCTACGAGCAGTACTTC. Amino acids: CSVAGPSSYEQYF.

This chain connects TRBV6-5 to TRBJ2-3; possible D gene TRBD2, 6 bases. V lost 5 bases, J lost 6 bases, and 18 bases lay in between. The germline V gene encodes CDR1 MNHEY and CDR2 SVGAGI. The length of the CDR3 is 15 residues. DNA for the CDR3: TGTGCCAGCAGTCTAAGCGGGCTAATATGGGATACGCAGTATTTT. This encodes CASSLSGLIWDTQYF.

V gene TRBV6-5 combines with J gene TRBJ2-5; D is ambiguous. Germline V gene lookup returns CDR1 MNHEY and CDR2 SVGAGI. This CDR3 region has 14 residues. The V end lost 2 bases, the J end lost 4 bases, and 11 bases lay between the germline ends. The CDR3 loop reads CASSYVGTLETQYF. The CDR3 DNA sequence: TGTGCCAGCAGTTACGTTGGCACCCTAGAGACCCAGTACTTC.

The chain carries TRBV7-9 and TRBJ2-1, with TRBD2 matching over 8 bases. V lost 3 bases, J lost 5 bases, and 6 bases stayed unmatched. Germline CDR1 and CDR2: SEHNR and FQNEAQ (reference sequence). CDR3 length: 15 amino acids. CDR3 sequence reads: CASSFGRALDNEQFF. The CDR3 coding sequence is TGTGCCAGCAGCTTCGGGAGGGCCTTGGACAATGAGCAGTTCTTC. Based on the CDR3 plus reference TRBV7-9 and TRBJ2-1, the full variable domain is DTGVSQNPRHKITKRGQNVTFRCDPISEHNRLYWYRQTLGQGPEFLTYFQNEAQLEKSRLLSDRFSAERPKGSFSTLEIQRTEQGDSAMYLCASSFGRALDNEQFFGPGTRLTVL.

The chain couples TRBV6-5 to TRBJ1-1; TRBD1 matches 7 bases. CDR1 is MNHEY and CDR2 is SVGAGI in the germline V gene. V trimming: 5 bases; J trimming: 3 bases; junction bases outside the gene matches: 6. This CDR3 region has 14 residues. DNA of the CDR3: TGTGCCAGCAGTCGCCTACAGGGGTACACTGAAGCTTTCTTT. It encodes CASSRLQGYTEAFF.

This rearrangement joins TRBV5-1 to TRBJ1-1; D uncertain. CDR3 length equals 14 residues. Germline CDR1 SGHRS, CDR2 YFSETQ. Trimming cost V 2 bases and J 1 base, with 9 bases left between them. The CDR3 sequence: CASSFRRENTEAFF. The CDR3, as DNA: TGCGCCAGCAGCTTCCGGCGGGAGAACACTGAAGCTTTCTTT.

The J gene is TRBJ1-5, the V gene TRBV6-1, with D maybe TRBD1 (6 bases). V was pared by 2 bases and J by 7 bases, with 15 bases between. The CDR3 has 15 residues. In germline, CDR1 is MNHNS, CDR2 SASEGT. CDR3 sequence reads: CASSERGGAGQPQHF. In DNA form, the CDR3 reads TGTGCCAGCAGTGAACGCGGGGGCGCCGGACAGCCCCAGCATTTT.